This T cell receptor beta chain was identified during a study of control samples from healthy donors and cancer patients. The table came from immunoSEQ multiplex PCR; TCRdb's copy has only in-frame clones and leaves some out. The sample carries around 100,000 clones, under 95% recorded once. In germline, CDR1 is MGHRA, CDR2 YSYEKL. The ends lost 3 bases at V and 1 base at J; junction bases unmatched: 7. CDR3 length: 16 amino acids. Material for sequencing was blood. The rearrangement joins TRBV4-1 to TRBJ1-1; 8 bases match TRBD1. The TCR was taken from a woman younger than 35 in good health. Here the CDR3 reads CASSQIPGQGNTEAFF. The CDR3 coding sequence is TGCGCCAGCAGCCAGATACCTGGACAGGGGAACACTGAAGCTTTCTTT.